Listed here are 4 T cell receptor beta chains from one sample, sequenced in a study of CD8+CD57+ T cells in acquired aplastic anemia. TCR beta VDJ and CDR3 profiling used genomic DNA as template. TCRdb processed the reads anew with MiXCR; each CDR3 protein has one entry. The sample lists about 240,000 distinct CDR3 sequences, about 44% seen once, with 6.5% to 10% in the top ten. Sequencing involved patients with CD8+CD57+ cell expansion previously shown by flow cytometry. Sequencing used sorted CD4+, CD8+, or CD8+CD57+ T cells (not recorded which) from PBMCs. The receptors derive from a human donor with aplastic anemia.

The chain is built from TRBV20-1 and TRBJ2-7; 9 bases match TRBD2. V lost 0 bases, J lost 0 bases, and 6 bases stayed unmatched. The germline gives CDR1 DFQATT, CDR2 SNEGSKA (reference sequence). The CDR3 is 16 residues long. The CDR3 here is CSAREDIAGDSYEQYF. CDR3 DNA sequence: TGCAGTGCTAGAGAAGACATAGCGGGGGACTCCTACGAGCAGTACTTC.

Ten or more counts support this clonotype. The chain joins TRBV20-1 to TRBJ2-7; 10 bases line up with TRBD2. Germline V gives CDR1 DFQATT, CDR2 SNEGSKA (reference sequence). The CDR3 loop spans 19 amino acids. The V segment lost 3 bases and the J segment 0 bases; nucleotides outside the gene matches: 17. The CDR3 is CSASGLRLAGEEVSYEQYF. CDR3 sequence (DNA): TGCAGTGCTAGTGGTTTGCGACTAGCGGGCGAGGAGGTCTCCTACGAGCAGTACTTC.

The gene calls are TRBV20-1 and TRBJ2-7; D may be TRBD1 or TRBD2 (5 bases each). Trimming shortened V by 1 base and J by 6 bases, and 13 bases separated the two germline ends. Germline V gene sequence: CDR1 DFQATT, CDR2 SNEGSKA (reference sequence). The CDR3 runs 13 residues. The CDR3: CSARGDGDPEQYF. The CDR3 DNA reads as TGCAGTGCTAGAGGCGACGGGGACCCCGAGCAGTACTTC.

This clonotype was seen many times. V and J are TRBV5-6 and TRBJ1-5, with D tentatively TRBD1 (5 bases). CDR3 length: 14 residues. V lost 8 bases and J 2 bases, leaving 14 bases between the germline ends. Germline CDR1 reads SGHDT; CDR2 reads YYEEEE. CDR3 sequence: CASSLGRGNQPQHF. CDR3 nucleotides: TGTGCCAGTAGTCTGGGACGGGGCAATCAGCCCCAGCATTTT.